Listed below are T cell receptor beta chains from one sample, sequenced in a study of blood T cell repertoires in COVID-19. This table comes from immunoSEQ multiplex PCR, and its TCRdb copy is limited to in-frame clones, with some not included. The table shows roughly 280,000 clones, with roughly nine tenths occurring only once. Sequenced input: PBMCs or T cells enriched from blood (not recorded which). These receptors were obtained from a woman aged 18-29 years who had recovered from COVID-19. Each CDR3 is given with its conserved first and last residue. A D gene is named only where the DNA matches it firmly. Clone size is not always given. Where it is, it says once, few, many or a class for expanded clones.

j_call d_call clone_size v_call cdr3_nt cdr3_aa
TRBJ2-7 . . TRBV6-5 TGTGCCAGCAGCAGGGGCGCGACTGGCGAGCAGTACTTC CASSRGATGEQYF
TRBJ1-2 . . TRBV19 TGTGCCAGTAGTATAGCCACGGACAAAGGCTATGGCTACACCTTC CASSIATDKGYGYTF
TRBJ1-1 . . TRBV6-5 TGTGCCAGCAGAGCCCGGGTCGCGAACACTGAAGCTTTCTTT CASRARVANTEAFF
TRBJ1-3 . . TRBV11-2 TGTGCCAGCAGCTCTTCAGGAACCTCTGGAAACACCATATATTTT CASSSSGTSGNTIYF
TRBJ1-1 TRBD1 . TRBV6-5 TGTGCCAGCAGAGTTCCGGGACAGCAATCTGAAGCTTTCTTT CASRVPGQQSEAFF
TRBJ1-6 . . TRBV27 TGTGCCAGCAGTACGTTGAGCTCCTATAATTCACCCCTCCACTTT CASSTLSSYNSPLHF
TRBJ1-2 . . TRBV27 TGTGCCAGCAGTTTAGCGCAGGGGAGCTATGGCTACACCTTC CASSLAQGSYGYTF
TRBJ2-3 TRBD1 . TRBV5-1 TGCGCCAGCAGCCCCGAAACAGGGGGCAGAGATACGCAGTATTTT CASSPETGGRDTQYF
TRBJ1-2 . . TRBV12-3/TRBV12-4 TGTGCCAGCAGGCGTTACGGAGGCTATGGCTACACCTTC CASRRYGGYGYTF
TRBJ1-5 . . TRBV7-6 TGTGCCAGCAGCTTAGTAAACAATCAGCCCCAGCATTTT CASSLVNNQPQHF
TRBJ1-1 TRBD1 . TRBV5-1 TGCGCCAGCAGCCTTGACAGGGGTTGGGGCACTGAAGCTTTCTTT CASSLDRGWGTEAFF
TRBJ1-2 . once TRBV6-6 TGTGCCAGCAGCTTCTCACGGGTACAAAACTATGGCTACACCTTC CASSFSRVQNYGYTF
TRBJ1-2 . . TRBV5-4 TGTGCCAGCAGCGTTGGTAACGAGGGTCGGATCTATGGCTACACCTTC CASSVGNEGRIYGYTF
TRBJ2-1 TRBD2 . TRBV7-7 TGTGCTAGCAGCTTAAACAGCGGGGGGGTTTACAATGAGCAGTTCTTC CASSLNSGGVYNEQFF
TRBJ1-2 TRBD1 . TRBV18 TGTGCCAGCTCCCCCGCAGCAGACAGGGGCTATGGCTACACCTTC CASSPAADRGYGYTF
TRBJ1-1 . . TRBV2 TGTGCCAGCAGCGACAGGCTCAACACTGAAGCTTTCTTT CASSDRLNTEAFF
TRBJ2-3 TRBD2 . TRBV11-2 TGTGCCACCTGCTGGCGGGGGGGCACAGATACGCAGTATTTT CATCWRGGTDTQYF
TRBJ2-2 . . TRBV24-1 TGTGCCACCAGTGACTTGACTAGGGGGACAAACACCGGGGAGCTGTTTTTT CATSDLTRGTNTGELFF
TRBJ2-6 . . TRBV11-2 TGTGCCAGCAGCCTTTCCGCTGGGGCCAACGTCCTGACTTTC CASSLSAGANVLTF
TRBJ1-5 . . TRBV28 TGTGCCAGCAGTTCCGGGGGGTGGTTTCTGAATCAGCCCCAGCATTTT CASSSGGWFLNQPQHF
TRBJ2-1 TRBD1 once TRBV5-1 TGCGCCAGCAGCTCGACAGGGGGGAAATACAATGAGCAGTTCTTC CASSSTGGKYNEQFF
TRBJ2-5 . . TRBV5-1 TGCGCCAGCGCCGGAGGTGGCTTCCAAGAGACCCAGTACTTC CASAGGGFQETQYF
TRBJ1-1 . . TRBV7-9 TGTGCCAGCAGCTTGGCGGTGGGTCCTTCTGAAGCTTTCTTT CASSLAVGPSEAFF
TRBJ2-7 . . TRBV6-2/TRBV6-3 TGTGCCAGCAGTTACTCGAAGGAGGGCCCGATCTTCTACGAGCAGTACTTC CASSYSKEGPIFYEQYF
TRBJ2-2 TRBD2 . TRBV7-8 TGTGCCAGCAGCTGGTTAGCGGGGGGTAACACCGGGGAGCTGTTTTTT CASSWLAGGNTGELFF
TRBJ1-2 . . TRBV21-1 TGTGCCAGCAGCAAAGGGGACAGGTTTGGTGGCTACACCTTC CASSKGDRFGGYTF
TRBJ1-4 TRBD1 . TRBV18 TGTGCCAGCTCTCACGGACAGGGGGCAACTAATGAAAAACTGTTTTTT CASSHGQGATNEKLFF
TRBJ2-2 TRBD2 . TRBV2 TGTGCCAGCAGTGTGGGACTAGCGGGGACCGGGGAGCTGTTTTTT CASSVGLAGTGELFF
TRBJ1-5 TRBD1 . TRBV2 TGTGCCAGCAGTGGACAGGGACCTAGCAATCAGCCCCAGCATTTT CASSGQGPSNQPQHF
TRBJ2-5 TRBD1 . TRBV10-3 TGTGCCATCAGTGAGTCCGGCAGGGGGGAGACCCAGTACTTC CAISESGRGETQYF
TRBJ2-3 TRBD2 . TRBV11-2 TGTGCCAGCAGCTTAGGGGGGAGCGGGACTAGCGCAGATACGCAGTATTTT CASSLGGSGTSADTQYF
TRBJ1-2 TRBD1 . TRBV5-4 TGTGCCAGCAGCTTATACAGGGGGGGGAACTATGGCTACACCTTC CASSLYRGGNYGYTF
TRBJ1-6 . . TRBV28 TGTGCCAGCAGCTCTCCCAACCCCAGGCCCCTCCACTTT CASSSPNPRPLHF
TRBJ1-5 . once TRBV28 TGTGCCAGCAGGGGGCCAGGGGCGGGCAATCAGCCCCAGCATTTT CASRGPGAGNQPQHF
TRBJ1-5 TRBD1 many TRBV10-1 TGCGCCAGCAGTATGGACAGGGCTAGCAATCAGCCCCAGCATTTT CASSMDRASNQPQHF
TRBJ1-6 TRBD1 . TRBV7-9 TGTGCCAGCAGCTTACAGGGGGACAATTCACCCCTCCACTTT CASSLQGDNSPLHF
TRBJ1-2 TRBD1 . TRBV9 TGTGCCAGCAGCCCCTCGGGGACAGGGATTAACTATGGCTACACCTTC CASSPSGTGINYGYTF
TRBJ2-4 TRBD1 . TRBV15 TGTGCCACCAGCAGGGGGACGGGACAGGGGAAAAACATTCAGTACTTC CATSRGTGQGKNIQYF
TRBJ1-2 TRBD1 once TRBV30 TGTGCCTGGAGTGTTAGAGGGGGCGCTGACTATGGCTACACCTTC CAWSVRGGADYGYTF
TRBJ2-1 TRBD1 once TRBV2 TGTGCCAGCATCCCGACAGGGGTGGCCTACAATGAGCAGTTCTTC CASIPTGVAYNEQFF
TRBJ1-1 . once TRBV10-3 TGTGCCATCAGTGACACGCGTTTGGCAGGAGAAGCTTTCTTT CAISDTRLAGEAFF
TRBJ1-1 TRBD1 . TRBV4-1 TGCGCCAGCAGCCAAGAGGCAGGGGGCGCCTCTGAAGCTTTCTTT CASSQEAGGASEAFF
TRBJ1-1 . . TRBV5-4 TGTGCCAGCAGCTCGACAGGTAGTACTGAAGCTTTCTTT CASSSTGSTEAFF
TRBJ1-1 TRBD1 . TRBV18 TGTGCCAGCCTGCCGGGACAGTGGGGCACTGAAGCTTTCTTT CASLPGQWGTEAFF
TRBJ1-2 TRBD1 . TRBV10-3 TGTGCCATCAGTGAACGGGACAGGGGTAACTATGGCTACACCTTC CAISERDRGNYGYTF
TRBJ1-1 TRBD1 . TRBV15 TGTGCCACCAGCAGAGCTACAGGGGGCACTGAAGCTTTCTTT CATSRATGGTEAFF
TRBJ1-2 TRBD1 . TRBV19 TGTGCCAGTAGTATAGTCCGGGACAGGGTTCATGGCTACACCTTC CASSIVRDRVHGYTF
TRBJ1-2 . . TRBV27 TGTGCCAGCAGTTACTTGAGCGGGGCGAAGGGCTACACCTTC CASSYLSGAKGYTF
TRBJ1-6 . few TRBV6-1 TGTGCCAGCAGTGAAGGACAGGCTTATAATTCACCCCTCCACTTT CASSEGQAYNSPLHF
TRBJ2-5 . once TRBV5-1 TGCGCCAGCAGCTTTCTAGGCGGGGAGACCCAGTACTTC CASSFLGGETQYF
TRBJ2-7 . . TRBV2 TGTGCCAGCAGTCCAAACCCCAGGGTCTACGAGCAGTACTTC CASSPNPRVYEQYF
TRBJ2-7 TRBD1 . TRBV11-3 TGTGCCAGCAGCGAACAGGGGACAACCTACGAGCAGTACTTC CASSEQGTTYEQYF
TRBJ1-2 TRBD1 . TRBV19 TGTGCCAGTAGAAGCCGGGACAGGGGTCTCTACACCTTC CASRSRDRGLYTF
TRBJ2-6 . . TRBV14 TGTGCCAGCAGCCAGAGAGGTGGCGCCAACGTCCTGACTTTC CASSQRGGANVLTF
TRBJ2-1 TRBD2 . TRBV3-1/TRBV3-2 TGTGCCAGCAGCCAGGGGACTACTGAGCAGTTCTTC CASSQGTTEQFF
TRBJ1-2 TRBD1 . TRBV6-5 TGTGCCAGCAGCCCCGGGACAGGGTCCGGCTACACCTTC CASSPGTGSGYTF
TRBJ1-5 TRBD1 few TRBV19 TGTGCCAGTGTGGGACAGCTTAGCAATCAGCCCCAGCATTTT CASVGQLSNQPQHF
TRBJ2-7 TRBD2 . TRBV19 TGTGCCAGTAGAACAGGACTAGCGGGGGGGAAGACCTACGAGCAGTACTTC CASRTGLAGGKTYEQYF
TRBJ1-5 . . TRBV9 TGTGCCAGCAGCGTAGGGGGGCGCGGGCAGCCCCAGCATTTT CASSVGGRGQPQHF
TRBJ2-7 . . TRBV12-3/TRBV12-4 TGTGCCACCTCATTAGGGGACGAGCAGTACTTC CATSLGDEQYF